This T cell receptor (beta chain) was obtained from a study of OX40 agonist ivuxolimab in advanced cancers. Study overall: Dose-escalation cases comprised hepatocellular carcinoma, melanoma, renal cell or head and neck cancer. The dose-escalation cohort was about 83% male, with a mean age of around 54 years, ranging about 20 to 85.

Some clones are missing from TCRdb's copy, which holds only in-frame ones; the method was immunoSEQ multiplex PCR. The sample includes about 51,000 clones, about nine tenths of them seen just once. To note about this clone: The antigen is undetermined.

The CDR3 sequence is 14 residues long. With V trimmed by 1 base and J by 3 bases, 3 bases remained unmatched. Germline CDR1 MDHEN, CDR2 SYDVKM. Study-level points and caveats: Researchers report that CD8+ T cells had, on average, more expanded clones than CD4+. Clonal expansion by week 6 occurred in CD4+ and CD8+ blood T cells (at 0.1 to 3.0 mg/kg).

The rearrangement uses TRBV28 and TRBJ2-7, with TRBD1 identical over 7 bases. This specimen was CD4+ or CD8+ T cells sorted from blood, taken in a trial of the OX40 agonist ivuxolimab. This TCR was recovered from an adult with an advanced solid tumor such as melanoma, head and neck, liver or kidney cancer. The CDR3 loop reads CASSLFRGSYEQYF. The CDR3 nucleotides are TGTGCCAGCAGTTTATTCAGGGGGAGCTACGAGCAGTACTTC.